This TCR beta chain was identified during a study of blood T cell repertoires in COVID-19. Germline V gene sequence: CDR1 LGHNA, CDR2 YNFKEQ. J lost 4 bases, V lost 2 bases, and 5 bases had no gene match. This CDR3 spans 15 amino acids. The protocol was immunoSEQ multiplex PCR, while the TCRdb copy is restricted to in-frame clones and leaves out a portion. The profile shows some 260,000 clones, around 89% of them singletons. The rearrangement links TRBV4-2 to TRBJ1-1, with 9 positions matching TRBD1. This TCR derives from a man in his forties who had recovered from COVID-19. The sample was PBMCs or T cells enriched from blood (not recorded which). The CDR3 sequence is CASSQIGQGFTEAFF. CDR3 DNA: TGTGCCAGCAGCCAAATTGGACAGGGGTTCACTGAAGCTTTCTTT.